Given below is one TCR beta chain in context. CDR1 is MNHEY, CDR2 SVGAGI, per germline. Trimming took off 11 bases at V and 2 bases at J, with 16 bases between the two ends. The CDR3 runs 14 residues. Profiling relied on immunoSEQ multiplex PCR, and the TCRdb table lists in-frame clones only, not all of them. The table includes 230,000 or so clones, around 94% detected once. This record comes from a study of control samples from healthy donors and cancer patients. The sample consisted of blood. This receptor was identified in a man aged 50-60 years in good health. The chain employs TRBV6-5 and TRBJ1-5; D gene unclear. CDR3: CAARRAIGNQPQHF. The CDR3 DNA reads TGTGCCGCAAGGAGAGCCATAGGCAATCAGCCCCAGCATTTT.